Reported below is one T cell receptor (beta chain). Here immunoSEQ multiplex PCR was the method, and the copy in TCRdb shows in-frame clones only, minus some. The sample comprises about 59,000 clones, roughly 86% of which are singletons, and roughly 13% rests with the top ten. V was clipped by 5 bases and J by 9 bases; unmatched bases: 7. This CDR3 spans 15 amino acids. Germline values: CDR1 SGHAT, CDR2 FQNNGV. The data belong to a study of control samples from healthy donors and cancer patients. J is TRBJ2-1 and V is TRBV11-2; 13 positions agree with TRBD2. The sequencing input was PBMCs. This receptor was identified in a woman aged 60-70 years with lung cancer. CDR3 region: CASSILAGGPSEQFF. The CDR3 DNA reads TGTGCCAGCAGCATACTAGCGGGAGGGCCTAGTGAGCAGTTCTTC.